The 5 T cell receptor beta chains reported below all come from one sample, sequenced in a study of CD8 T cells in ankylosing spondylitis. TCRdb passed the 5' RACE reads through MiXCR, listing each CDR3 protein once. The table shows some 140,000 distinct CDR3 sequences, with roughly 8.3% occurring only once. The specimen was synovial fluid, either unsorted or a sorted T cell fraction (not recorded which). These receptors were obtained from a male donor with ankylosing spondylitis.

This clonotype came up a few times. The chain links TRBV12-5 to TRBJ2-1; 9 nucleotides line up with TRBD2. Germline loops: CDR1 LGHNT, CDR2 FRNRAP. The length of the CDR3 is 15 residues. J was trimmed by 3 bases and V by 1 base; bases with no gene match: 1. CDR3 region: CASGLGTSVYNEQFF. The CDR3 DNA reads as TGTGCTAGTGGTTTGGGGACTAGCGTCTACAATGAGCAGTTCTTC.

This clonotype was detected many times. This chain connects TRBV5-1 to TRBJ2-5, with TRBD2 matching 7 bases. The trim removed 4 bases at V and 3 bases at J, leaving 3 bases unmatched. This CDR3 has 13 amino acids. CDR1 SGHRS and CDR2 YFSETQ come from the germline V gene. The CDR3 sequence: CASSRDYKETQYF. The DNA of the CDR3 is TGCGCCAGCAGCCGGGACTATAAAGAGACCCAGTACTTC.

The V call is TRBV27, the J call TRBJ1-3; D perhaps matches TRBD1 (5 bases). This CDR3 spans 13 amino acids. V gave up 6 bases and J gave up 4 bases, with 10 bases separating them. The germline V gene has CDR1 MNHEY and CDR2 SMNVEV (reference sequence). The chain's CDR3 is CASSPGPGNTIYF. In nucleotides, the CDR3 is TGTGCCAGCAGCCCGGGGCCCGGAAACACCATATATTTT.

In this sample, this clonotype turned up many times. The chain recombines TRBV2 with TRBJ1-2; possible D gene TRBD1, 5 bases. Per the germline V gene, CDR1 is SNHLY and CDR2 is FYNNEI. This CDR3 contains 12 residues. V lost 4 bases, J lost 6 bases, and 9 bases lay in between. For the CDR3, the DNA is TGTGCCAGCAGTGGGTCAGGGAATGGCTACACCTTC. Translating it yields CASSGSGNGYTF.

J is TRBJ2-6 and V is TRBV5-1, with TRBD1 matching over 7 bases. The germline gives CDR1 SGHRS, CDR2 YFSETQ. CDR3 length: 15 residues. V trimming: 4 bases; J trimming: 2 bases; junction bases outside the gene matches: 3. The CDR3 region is CASSEGTAGANVLTF. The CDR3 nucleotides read TGCGCCAGCAGCGAAGGGACAGCTGGGGCCAACGTCCTGACTTTC. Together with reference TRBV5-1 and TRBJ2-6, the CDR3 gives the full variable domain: KAGVTQTPRYLIKTRGQQVTLSCSPISGHRSVSWYQQTPGQGLQFLFEYFSETQRNKGNFPGRFSGRQFSNSRSEMNVSTLELGDSALYLCASSEGTAGANVLTFGAGSRLTVL.